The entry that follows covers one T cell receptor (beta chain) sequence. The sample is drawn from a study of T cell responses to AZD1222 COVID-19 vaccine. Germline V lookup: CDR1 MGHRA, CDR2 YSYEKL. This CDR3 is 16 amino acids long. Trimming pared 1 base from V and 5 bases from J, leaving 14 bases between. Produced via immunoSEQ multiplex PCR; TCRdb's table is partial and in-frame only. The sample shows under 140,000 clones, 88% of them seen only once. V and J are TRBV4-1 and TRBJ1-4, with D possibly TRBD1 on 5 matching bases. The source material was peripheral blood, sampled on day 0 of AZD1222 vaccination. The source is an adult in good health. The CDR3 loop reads CASSQGGGRTNEKLFF. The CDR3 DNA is TGCGCCAGCAGCCAAGGGGGGGGACGGACAAATGAAAAACTGTTTTTT.